This T cell receptor (beta chain) was recovered during a study of blood T cell repertoires in COVID-19. Study context: Nucleic acid was either cDNA or gDNA, and it came from T cells, B-cell-depleted T cells, or PBMCs.

In germline, CDR1 is MDHEN, CDR2 SYDVKM. The CDR3 has 15 residues. The V gene end was trimmed by 4 bases and the J gene end by 0 bases; junction bases not matched to a gene: 1. Repertoires were generated with immunoSEQ multiplex PCR, while TCRdb's copy carries only in-frame clones and drops some. The table has roughly 260,000 clones, about 88% seen once. Sequenced sample: peripheral blood. The genes are TRBV28 and TRBJ1-5, with 9 bases identical to TRBD1. The source of this sequence is a woman aged 40 to 50 who had recovered from COVID-19. CDR3 sequence (DNA): TGTGCCAGCAGTTCGACAGGGGGTAGCAATCAGCCCCAGCATTTT. Its translation is CASSSTGGSNQPQHF.